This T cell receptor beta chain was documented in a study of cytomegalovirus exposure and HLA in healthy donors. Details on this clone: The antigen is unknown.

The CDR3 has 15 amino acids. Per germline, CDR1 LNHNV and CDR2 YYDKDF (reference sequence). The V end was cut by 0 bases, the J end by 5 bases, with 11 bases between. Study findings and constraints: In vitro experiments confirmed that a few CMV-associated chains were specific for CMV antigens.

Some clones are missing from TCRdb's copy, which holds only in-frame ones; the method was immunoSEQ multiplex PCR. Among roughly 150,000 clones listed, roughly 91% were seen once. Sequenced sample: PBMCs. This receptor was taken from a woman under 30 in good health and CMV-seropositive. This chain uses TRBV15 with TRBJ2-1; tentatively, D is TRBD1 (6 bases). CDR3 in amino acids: CATSREGAWDNEQFF. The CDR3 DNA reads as TGTGCCACCAGCAGAGAGGGGGCCTGGGACAATGAGCAGTTCTTC. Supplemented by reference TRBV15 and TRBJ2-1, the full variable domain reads DAMVIQNPRYQVTQFGKPVTLSCSQTLNHNVMYWYQQKSSQAPKLLFHYYDKDFNNEADTPDNFQSRRPNTSFCFLDIRSPGLGDTAMYLCATSREGAWDNEQFFGPGTRLTVL.